One and the same sample provided the 27 T cell receptor beta chains below, sequenced in a study of cytomegalovirus exposure and HLA in healthy donors. The PCR ran on 60 Vbeta and 13 Jbeta primers. Using immunoSEQ multiplex PCR, the repertoire was profiled, and TCRdb retains in-frame clones only, with some absent. The repertoire includes 75,000 to 90,000 clones, approximately 81% of them detected once, and 8% to 9% sits in the top ten. Source material: PBMCs. These receptors were obtained from a woman aged 40 to 55 in good health and CMV-seropositive.

V gene TRBV11-2 combines with J gene TRBJ2-3; 15 bases fit TRBD2. Trimming cost V 5 bases and J 2 bases; bases outside gene matches: 5. Germline V gene lookup returns CDR1 SGHAT and CDR2 FQNNGV. CDR3 length equals 17 residues. CDR3 DNA: TGTGCCAGCAGCCTCGGGACTAGCGGGGGGCTCACAGATACGCAGTATTTT. Translating it yields CASSLGTSGGLTDTQYF.

The chain carries TRBV5-1 and TRBJ2-3; TRBD2 matches 10 bases. Trimming removed 4 bases from V and 5 bases from J; junction bases left unmatched: 10. The CDR3 loop spans 16 amino acids. Germline V gene lookup returns CDR1 SGHRS and CDR2 YFSETQ. CDR3 coding DNA: TGCGCCAGCAGCCCCGGACCGGGACTAGCGCGAGATACGCAGTATTTT. Translating gives CASSPGPGLARDTQYF.

The chain carries TRBV5-4 and TRBJ2-1, with 11 nucleotides matching TRBD2. This CDR3 has 19 residues. The V gene end was trimmed by 0 bases and the J gene end by 0 bases; junction bases not matched to a gene: 8. The germline V gene encodes CDR1 SGHNT and CDR2 YYREEE (reference sequence). Here the CDR3 DNA reads TGTGCCAGCAGCTTGGGGGCTAGCGGGGGGTTTAGCTCCTACAATGAGCAGTTCTTC. This translates into CASSLGASGGFSSYNEQFF.

V and J are TRBV6-5 and TRBJ1-4; D possibly corresponds to TRBD1 (5 bases). The CDR3 runs to 13 residues. CDR1 is MNHEY, CDR2 SVGAGI, per germline. The V end was cut by 7 bases, the J end by 5 bases, with 11 bases between. The chain's CDR3 is CASTGGGNEKLFF. CDR3 in DNA: TGTGCCAGCACGGGGGGAGGGAATGAAAAACTGTTTTTT.

Written as DNA, the CDR3 is TGTGCCAGCAGCTTAGGACGGGAGGTCCAGTACTTC. Its protein product is CASSLGREVQYF. The chain carries TRBV7-9 and TRBJ2-5, with TRBD2 matching 7 bases. Germline V lookup: CDR1 SEHNR, CDR2 FQNEAQ (reference sequence). The CDR3 is made up of 12 amino acids. Trimming took 1 base from V and 10 from J; bases not matched to a gene: 3.

V usage is TRBV5-4 and J usage is TRBJ1-4, with D perhaps matching TRBD1 (6 bases). This CDR3 spans 14 amino acids. V lost 3 bases and J 8 bases, leaving 14 bases between the germline ends. Per germline, CDR1 SGHNT and CDR2 YYREEE (reference sequence). The CDR3 loop is CASSSGGGGEKLFF. CDR3 bases: TGTGCCAGCAGCTCCGGGGGAGGGGGGGAAAAACTGTTTTTT. Variable domain in full (rest from reference TRBV5-4 and TRBJ1-4): ETGVTQSPTHLIKTRGQQVTLRCSSQSGHNTVSWYQQALGQGPQFIFQYYREEENGRGNFPPRFSGLQFPNYSSELNVNALELDDSALYLCASSSGGGGEKLFFGSGTQLSVL.

V usage is TRBV25-1 and J usage is TRBJ2-1, with D maybe TRBD2 (6 bases). Germline assignment: CDR1 MGHDK and CDR2 SYGVNS. Trimming left V 5 bases short and J 7 bases short, with 15 bases between. This CDR3 region has 14 residues. CDR3 in amino acids: CASSLGLPINEQFF. CDR3 nucleotides: TGTGCCAGCAGTCTTGGACTACCCATAAATGAGCAGTTCTTC.

The chain is built from TRBV7-9 and TRBJ1-4, with a possible D match to TRBD1 (6 bases). Trimming left V 2 bases short and J 3 bases short, with 7 bases between. This CDR3 is built from 14 residues. Germline V lookup: CDR1 SEHNR, CDR2 FQNEAQ (reference sequence). CDR3 sequence reads: CASSLQGPNEKLFF. The CDR3 DNA reads as TGTGCCAGCAGCTTACAGGGGCCTAATGAAAAACTGTTTTTT.

The chain uses TRBV6-5 and TRBJ1-1; TRBD1 matches 7 bases. J was trimmed by 5 bases and V by 2 bases; bases with no gene match: 8. This CDR3 contains 15 residues. The germline gives CDR1 MNHEY, CDR2 SVGAGI. The CDR3 region has the DNA TGTGCCAGCAGTTACGGAGGGGGCGCGAGAACTGAAGCTTTCTTT. Encoded protein: CASSYGGGARTEAFF.

Of note for this clone: The junction differs from germline at one of its ends, possibly a read error. The chain employs TRBV5-1 and TRBJ1-6; D is unresolved. CDR1 and CDR2 (germline): SGHRS, YFSETQ. The CDR3 loop spans 11 amino acids. CDR3 coding DNA: TGCGCCAGCAGCCCTCTAGGGCCGAGGGACTTT. This encodes CASSPLGPRDF.

The chain links TRBV19 to TRBJ2-6, with no clear D. The CDR3 has 13 residues. Germline V gene sequence: CDR1 LNHDA, CDR2 SQIVND (reference sequence). V was pared by 3 bases and J by 4 bases, with 4 bases between. CDR3 loop: CASSILGANVLTF. In DNA, the CDR3 is TGTGCCAGTAGTATTCTGGGGGCCAACGTCCTGACTTTC.

This chain connects TRBV27 to TRBJ1-1; 9 bases line up with TRBD1. Germline CDR1 MNHEY, CDR2 SMNVEV (reference sequence). Trimming took 6 bases from V and 2 from J; bases not matched to a gene: 4. The CDR3 is made up of 14 amino acids. CDR3 sequence: CASSYTGGNTEAFF. DNA for the CDR3: TGTGCCAGCAGCTATACAGGGGGCAACACTGAAGCTTTCTTT.

The rearrangement joins TRBV19 to TRBJ2-7; D possibly corresponds to TRBD2 (5 bases). Germline values: CDR1 LNHDA, CDR2 SQIVND (reference sequence). This CDR3 region has 13 residues. V was pared by 4 bases and J by 4 bases, with 11 bases between. The DNA for the CDR3 is TGTGCCAGTAGTACTCCGACTAATTACGAGCAGTACTTC. Its protein product is CASSTPTNYEQYF.

This clone was recorded only once. This rearrangement joins TRBV29-1 to TRBJ1-2, with 11 bases lining up with TRBD1. The germline CDR1 and CDR2 sequences are SQVTM and ANQGSEA. CDR3 length: 12 amino acids. CDR3 sequence reads: CSDGQGAGGYTF. The CDR3 DNA reads TGCAGTGATGGACAGGGGGCGGGTGGCTACACCTTC.

V and J are TRBV6-4 and TRBJ1-2; the match to TRBD1 covers 10 bases. CDR3 size: 15 residues. CDR1 MRHNA and CDR2 SNTAGT come from the germline V gene. J gave up 6 bases and V 0 bases, and 4 bases lay outside the gene matches. CDR3 loop: CASSDSGQGTNGYTF. DNA of the CDR3: TGTGCCAGCAGTGACTCGGGACAGGGGACGAATGGCTACACCTTC.

This chain connects TRBV4-3 to TRBJ2-1; 9 bases are a match to TRBD2. V gave up 0 bases and J gave up 2 bases; unmatched junction bases: 2. The germline gives CDR1 LGHNA, CDR2 YSLEER. CDR3 length: 16 residues. CDR3 DNA sequence: TGCGCCAGCAGCCAAGAGGAGCGGGGGGCCTACAATGAGCAGTTCTTC. This codes for CASSQEERGAYNEQFF.

This chain connects TRBV30 to TRBJ1-5; no clear D gene. The CDR3 consists of 15 residues. V was shortened by 0 bases and J by 2 bases, with 11 bases between the two germline ends. Germline V gene sequence: CDR1 GTSNPN, CDR2 SVGIG (reference sequence). DNA of the CDR3: TGTGCCTGGAGTGTGGGAGGGTCTGGCAATCAGCCCCAGCATTTT. Amino acids: CAWSVGGSGNQPQHF.

This clone was seen only a few times. The chain recombines TRBV18 with TRBJ2-3; possibly TRBD2 for D (6 bases). The V and J ends lost 5 bases and 1 base respectively, with 7 bases between them. The CDR3 is made up of 13 amino acids. Germline-derived CDR1 and CDR2 are KGHSH and LQKENI. CDR3 coding DNA: TGTGCCAGCTCATCGGGGGGCACAGATACGCAGTATTTT. It yields the protein CASSSGGTDTQYF.

V and J are TRBV29-1 and TRBJ2-7, with 11 positions matching TRBD1. The V gene's germline CDR1 is SQVTM and CDR2 ANQGSEA. The CDR3 totals 13 residues. V dropped 7 bases and J dropped 7; count of bases not matched to a gene: 9. The CDR3 coding sequence is TGCAGCGCTGGGACAGGGGGTGGGTTAGAGCAGTACTTC. Translation gives CSAGTGGGLEQYF.

The V call is TRBV14, the J call TRBJ1-1; D is perhaps TRBD1 (5 bases). The V end was cut by 5 bases, the J end by 5 bases, with 12 bases between. Germline V gives CDR1 SGHDN, CDR2 FVKESK. The length of the CDR3 is 13 residues. In nucleotides, the CDR3 is TGTGCCAGCAGCTCAGGGATCTGGACTGAAGCTTTCTTT. Protein sequence: CASSSGIWTEAFF.

This sequence joins TRBV19 and TRBJ2-1; D perhaps matches TRBD1 (5 bases). Trimming took off 5 bases at V and 5 bases at J, with 13 bases between the two ends. Germline V gene sequence: CDR1 LNHDA, CDR2 SQIVND (reference sequence). CDR3 length: 14 amino acids. CDR3 residues: CASSPRQINNEQFF. The DNA of the CDR3 is TGTGCCAGTAGTCCCCGACAGATCAACAATGAGCAGTTCTTC.

This clone was seen a few times. The chain is built from TRBV29-1 and TRBJ1-1; D is unclear. The ends were cut back, 3 bases at V and 0 bases at J, with 8 bases in the middle. The V gene's germline CDR1 is SQVTM and CDR2 ANQGSEA. The CDR3 covers 13 residues. The CDR3 nucleotides read TGCAGCGTTGAGGCGGTCCTGAACACTGAAGCTTTCTTT. Protein: CSVEAVLNTEAFF.

This clone has a handful of counts. The V and J genes are TRBV5-1 and TRBJ2-3; D perhaps matches TRBD1 (6 bases). Germline V CDR1 and CDR2: SGHRS, YFSETQ. Between the trimmed V and J ends, which lost 6 bases and 3 bases, there was a span of 14 bases. The CDR3 is made up of 14 amino acids. The CDR3 bases are TGCGCCAGCACCGGGACATCCGAAACAGATACGCAGTATTTT. It specifies CASTGTSETDTQYF. Full variable domain (remainder filled in from reference TRBV5-1 and TRBJ2-3): KAGVTQTPRYLIKTRGQQVTLSCSPISGHRSVSWYQQTPGQGLQFLFEYFSETQRNKGNFPGRFSGRQFSNSRSEMNVSTLELGDSALYLCASTGTSETDTQYFGPGTRLTVL.

V and J are TRBV5-6 and TRBJ2-5, with D perhaps matching TRBD1 (5 bases). The DNA end lines up better with TRBJ2-7; the J call may be wrong. The CDR3 is 14 amino acids. From germline, CDR1 is SGHDT and CDR2 YYEEEE. The DNA of the CDR3 is TGTGCCAGCAGCTTGGAAGGGGCGGTTTACGAGCAGTACTTC. Translating it yields CASSLEGAVYEQYF.

The genes are TRBV19 and TRBJ2-2, with 11 bases that match TRBD1. The ends lost 6 bases at V and 1 base at J; junction bases unmatched: 4. Germline values: CDR1 LNHDA, CDR2 SQIVND (reference sequence). This CDR3 has 16 residues. The CDR3 region is CASSSGTGGNTGELFF. For the CDR3, the DNA is TGTGCCAGTAGCTCCGGGACAGGGGGGAACACCGGGGAGCTGTTTTTT.

The chain joins TRBV15 to TRBJ1-5; a possible D gene is TRBD1 (6 bases). Between the trimmed V and J ends, which lost 0 bases and 7 bases, there was a span of 13 bases. This CDR3 has 15 amino acids. Germline lookup yields CDR1 LNHNV and CDR2 YYDKDF (reference sequence). CDR3 in amino acids: CATSREWGGVQPQHF. Here the CDR3 DNA reads TGTGCCACCAGCAGAGAATGGGGGGGCGTCCAGCCCCAGCATTTT. Full variable domain (outside the CDR3, taken from reference TRBV15 and TRBJ1-5): DAMVIQNPRYQVTQFGKPVTLSCSQTLNHNVMYWYQQKSSQAPKLLFHYYDKDFNNEADTPDNFQSRRPNTSFCFLDIRSPGLGDTAMYLCATSREWGGVQPQHFGDGTRLSIL.

This chain links TRBV27 with TRBJ2-7, with D perhaps matching TRBD2 (5 bases). V lost 5 bases, J lost 7 bases, and 12 bases lay in between. The germline gives CDR1 MNHEY, CDR2 SMNVEV (reference sequence). The CDR3 runs 12 residues. The CDR3 nucleotides are TGTGCCAGCAGTGATTTACTAGGTGAGCAGTACTTC. Translating gives CASSDLLGEQYF.